The 7 T cell receptor beta chains reported below all come from one sample, sequenced in a study of blood T cell repertoires in COVID-19. The table came from immunoSEQ multiplex PCR; TCRdb's copy has only in-frame clones and leaves some out. The repertoire holds 65,000 to 80,000 clones, with 75% to 90% as singletons. Source material: peripheral blood. The source of these receptors is a middle-aged man with active COVID-19.

This clone was seen more than once but under ten times. The V call is TRBV19, the J call TRBJ1-5, with D tentatively TRBD1 (5 bases). The CDR3 extends over 14 amino acids. Germline V gene data show CDR1 as LNHDA and CDR2 as SQIVND (reference sequence). CDR3 loop: CVITRRGVGQPQHF. Here the CDR3 DNA reads TGTGTCATTACCCGGAGGGGAGTAGGTCAGCCCCAGCATTTT.

J is TRBJ2-2 and V is TRBV3-1 (or the pseudogene TRBV3-2); maybe TRBD1 (5 bases). The V end was cut by 1 base, the J end by 9 bases, with 9 bases between. CDR3 length: 13 residues. From germline, CDR1 is LGHDT and CDR2 YNNKEL (reference sequence). The CDR3 DNA reads TGTGCCAGCAGCCAAGTAAGGGGTCGGGAGCTGTTTTTT. As protein: CASSQVRGRELFF.

CDR3 DNA: TGTGCCAGCAGTGAGGGGAGATCGTATGGCTACACCTTC. This sequence encodes CASSEGRSYGYTF. This sequence joins TRBV2 and TRBJ1-2; no clear D. V was trimmed by 3 bases and J by 5 bases, leaving 10 bases between them. CDR3 length: 13 residues. The germline V gene has CDR1 SNHLY and CDR2 FYNNEI.

The J gene is TRBJ1-2, the V gene TRBV4-3, with 7 bases aligning to TRBD1. CDR1 LGHNA and CDR2 YSLEER come from the germline V gene. V trimming: 4 bases; J trimming: 1 base; junction bases outside the gene matches: 9. There are 16 residues in the CDR3. CDR3 in amino acids: CASSLAGTDNNYGYTF. The CDR3 DNA reads as TGCGCCAGCAGCCTCGCAGGGACAGATAATAACTATGGCTACACCTTC.

The J gene is TRBJ2-3, the V gene TRBV14; D remains ambiguous. Trimming took 0 bases from V and 3 from J, leaving 7 bases between them. The CDR3 runs to 14 residues. CDR1 SGHDN and CDR2 FVKESK come from the germline V gene. The CDR3 loop reads CASSQDLETDTQYF. In DNA, the CDR3 is TGTGCCAGCAGCCAAGATCTAGAAACAGATACGCAGTATTTT.

This chain connects TRBV6-5 to TRBJ2-5; 10 bases fit TRBD2. The CDR3 totals 13 residues. Germline assignment: CDR1 MNHEY and CDR2 SVGAGI. CDR3 loop: CAGTSAIRETQYF. Here the CDR3 DNA reads TGTGCGGGGACTAGCGCCATTCGAGAGACCCAGTACTTC.

V is TRBV7-6 and J is TRBJ2-2, with D possibly matching TRBD2 (5 bases). The CDR3 consists of 15 residues. CDR1 and CDR2 from the germline V gene are SGHVS and FNYEAQ. The ends were cut back, 2 bases at V and 5 bases at J, with 12 bases in the middle. The DNA of the CDR3 is TGTGCCAGCAGCTTATACCAACGAGGGACCGGGGAGCTGTTTTTT. Protein product: CASSLYQRGTGELFF.